This T cell receptor beta chain was sequenced in a study of cytomegalovirus exposure and HLA in healthy donors listed by TCRdb under 2017. As for the study more broadly: In an earlier analysis of 550 to 750 of the donors, 276 Gb of sequence data and 117 million unique TCR beta sequences from 150 million to 200 million T cells were reported. High-throughput TCR immunosequencing, statistical association of individual TCRs with disease status, and machine learning were combined to predict cytomegalovirus infection status. Approximately 310 gigabases of sequencing data and 91 million or so unique TCR sequences made up an early release that covered several hundred HLA-typed donors. All discovery cohort repertoires had been generated on a single sequencing platform. A later genetic analysis used genome-wide SNP genotypes for about three fifths of the 666 donors, treating that subset as a discovery cohort. The number of typed donors differed by locus: about 620-640 for A, B, C, DRB1 and DQB1; some 500 for DQA1; approximately 600 for DPA1; and around 490 for DPB1. Both class I and class II loci were covered by HLA typing, at four-digit resolution. Among the roughly 400 genotyped donors, about 83% belonged to the genetic ancestry cluster associated with self-reported Caucasian donors. Using immunosequencing, the study profiled T cell repertoires from 550 to 750 subjects and related those repertoires to cytomegalovirus serostatus. Donor age, sex, ethnicity and CMV serostatus were compiled alongside the repertoire data. On average, approximately 250,000 unique TCR beta nucleotide sequences were sequenced per donor among about 400 genotyped donors of the cohort, with roughly 20% of those sequences being non-productive. The study aimed to test whether signatures of past pathogen exposure could be identified by cataloging public T cell receptors. Along with the approximately 700-subject first cohort, a separate validation cohort of approximately 110 different subjects was used. The later analysis used no new phenotypic data to find candidate immune exposures, relying instead on TCR beta sequences and their occurrence across donors. To decide whether each TCR beta V gene segment behaved as functional or pseudogenic, an earlier analysis of some 580 of the donors relied on high-throughput TCR beta sequencing. In a later analysis, previously published TCR beta repertoires from several hundred donors were re-analyzed and high-resolution HLA genotyping was added so that TCR occurrence patterns could be studied. About five DR-DQ haplotypes were treated as single units for association and clustering because of strong linkage in the cohort. Results and caveats for the whole study, not just this receptor: Over 15 rarely observed V segments, including chromosome 9 orphons, were excluded from the earlier analysis of about 500 of the donors because counts were too low. Assigning TCR associations to individual alleles was difficult when HLA alleles, especially DR and DQ, strongly co-occurred. Roughly uniform sequencing depth across donors was assumed in presence/absence analyses, although this assumption may not hold. In a later analysis, most CMV-associated TCR beta chains were found to appear HLA-restricted, with HLA associations seemingly driven largely by CMV exposure. The authors suggested that the approach could potentially be extended to other disease states and immunological phenotypes. Compared with equally common non-associated chains, HLA-associated TCR beta chains in a later analysis were more clonally expanded and had lower generation probabilities. Broadly in line with IMGT annotations, most TCR beta V segments showed up in productive rearrangements about 87% or about 30% of the time in an earlier analysis of around 600 of the donors. Most TCR sequences were seen in very few donors, while some public TCRs were found in many individuals. A later analysis reported that several top co-occurrence clusters appeared linked to parvovirus B19, influenza, CMV and Epstein-Barr virus. An association between a missense DCLRE1C variant and V-gene and J-gene trimming of TCR beta chains was found in a later genetic analysis and replicated in an independent cohort. At a false discovery rate of 0.05, a later analysis linked roughly 17,000 TCR beta sequences to specific HLA alleles. Correlated functional status among segregating V segments might reflect linkage disequilibrium, but an unknown experimental factor could not be ruled out. A group of highly shared sequence variants was considered likely to be a technical artifact of the sequencing pipeline. A total of fewer than 200 TCR beta chains were listed by the study as associated with cytomegalovirus. In a later analysis, TCR association rates were found to vary across HLA loci, with the most associated TCRs seen for DRB1 alleles and the fewest for HLA-C alleles. A further reported finding was that TCR beta sequences accurately predicted the HLA-A and HLA-B alleles for most subjects in the first cohort. Because HLA typing was unavailable for some donors at each locus, only the typed subset was used in association tests. The classifier was reported to diagnose cytomegalovirus status with high specificity and sensitivity in both the original and validation cohorts. The only immune exposure information available for the cohort was CMV serostatus. In this cohort, only TCR beta chains were sequenced, and detectable features were limited by the absence of alpha or paired-chain data. The 87-base-pair reads could not distinguish some IMGT-functional V segments, including TRBV6-2 and TRBV6-3, so those segments were excluded. In a later genetic analysis, fewer N-insertions in productive TCRs were reported among donors in an Asian-associated ancestry cluster than the roughly 700-donor mean. In vitro tests confirmed that a few of the cytomegalovirus-associated TCR beta chains recognize cytomegalovirus antigens.

The method was the immunoSEQ multiplex PCR assay. The multiplex PCR relied on a mix of 60 forward primers for TCR Vbeta segments and 13 reverse primers for TCR Jbeta segments. Amplification of the CDR3 region of rearranged TCR beta genes was performed with a multiplex PCR assay on genomic DNA. The amplified TCR beta libraries were sequenced on the Illumina HiSeq System as 87-base-pair reads. Per the source publication's procedure: A later analysis tallied 80 million to 95 million unique TCR beta chains across the 666 repertoires, and approximately 9.9 million of those chains were shared by two or more donors. A nearest-neighbor algorithm error-corrected the raw reads and collapsed the reads into unique sequences, merging closely related sequences to remove PCR and sequencing errors. V, D and J gene segments were assigned by aligning CDR3 sequences to IMGT reference sequences. For a sequence to be retained, a match of at least six nucleotides was required to both a V gene segment and a J gene segment. A rearrangement was called productive if the CDR3 had no stop codons and remained in frame with V and J, and every other rearrangement was called non-productive. CDR3 was defined according to IMGT convention as the region running from the second conserved V-encoded cysteine to the conserved J-encoded phenylalanine. Sequences without an unambiguous match to a single V gene segment were excluded from the earlier analysis of 450 to 750 of the donors. An earlier analysis of under 750 of the donors called V segments functional above 56.7% productive rearrangements and segregating when the between-donor standard deviation exceeded 5%. A statistical classification framework was built for diagnosing cytomegalovirus status from the catalog of TCR beta chain sequences. V and J gene assignment, in a later analysis, came from comparing TCR nucleotide sequences with IMGT/GENE-DB human TR gene sequences. Using the TCRdist pipeline, a later analysis assigned CDR3 sequences along with most-parsimonious VDJ recombination scenarios. In a later analysis, each TCR beta chain was defined by its CDR3 amino acid sequence together with its V-gene family, and reads without a unique V-gene family were excluded. A later analysis removed nearly 600 highly shared, low-generation-probability nucleotide sequences to deal with suspected cross-contamination and a sequencing artifact. In a later analysis, a clonal expansion index for each public chain was calculated from normalized within-repertoire ranks of inferred template counts. Generation probabilities in a later analysis came from a VDJ recombination model fitted to out-of-frame rearrangements, and those results were checked against IGoR. In a later analysis, hypergeometric tests were used to score TCR-TCR, TCR-HLA and TCR-CMV co-occurrence, with a repertoire-size bias correction applied to TCR pairs. A later analysis estimated false discovery rates by permuting HLA or CMV assignments 20 times. A later analysis grouped co-occurring TCRs with DBSCAN, adding TCRdist sequence similarity when clustering within HLA-allele-positive subsets. Co-occurrence clustering excluded repertoires with fewer than 30,000 or more than 120,000 public chains, plus five with anomalous nucleotide sharing. Held by TCRdb, this immuneACCESS table contains in-frame sequences only and omits some clones. Under half of the omission traces to an unresolved V gene where checked; the cause of the rest is unknown. That table is the source of V, J and clone size, and D and trimming were worked out from the DNA. This sample lists 95,000 to 150,000 clones; about three quarters were detected once. The leading ten clones occupy about 8.2% of the sample.

The germline V gene specifies SGHRS as CDR1 and YFSETQ as CDR2. Including cysteine and phenylalanine, the CDR3 has 14 amino acids. Only the CDR3 part of the read is kept: 42 bases, read in frame from the first base. V loses 1 base of germline sequence and J loses 8 bases, and the interval between the two ends is 13 bases. The cohort comprised hundreds of healthy bone marrow donors. All cohort members were sampled while nominally healthy, although unrecorded immune exposures were likely present. The donor was CMV seropositive and belonged to the group of over 250 seropositive cohort members. Each donor provided a peripheral blood sample, and peripheral blood mononuclear cells were used for TCR beta sequencing. The Qiagen DNeasy Blood Extraction Kit was used to extract genomic DNA from the blood cell samples. This clone has more than one count but fewer than ten. There is no known antigen for this receptor. Nothing much larger sits one base from this clone, and base qualities are not available.

The receptor was isolated from a woman aged 40 to 50 in good health and CMV-seropositive. The sequence is built from TRBV5-1 and TRBJ2-4; matching of 7 bases hints at TRBD2 as the D gene. Sequencing was performed on PBMCs. The CDR3 protein: CASSLTGGGDIQYF. The nucleotide sequence reads TGCGCCAGCAGCTTGACGGGGGGCGGGGACATTCAGTACTTC.